These 3 T cell receptor beta chains share one sample of origin, sequenced in a study of blood T cell repertoires in COVID-19. Profiled with immunoSEQ multiplex PCR; TCRdb holds only in-frame clones, not every one. The sample has just over 650,000 clones; about 87% are singletons. The sequencing sample was made of peripheral blood. Every receptor here comes from a woman aged 18-29 years with acute or convalescent COVID-19.

V usage is TRBV6-5 and J usage is TRBJ1-5; D unresolved. Germline lookup yields CDR1 MNHEY and CDR2 SVGAGI. The CDR3 runs 15 residues. Between the trimmed V and J ends, which lost 2 bases and 0 bases, there was a span of 8 bases. The CDR3 spells CASSYSHGSNQPQHF. Written as DNA, the CDR3 is TGTGCCAGCAGTTACAGTCACGGTAGCAATCAGCCCCAGCATTTT.

The V gene is TRBV19, the J gene TRBJ1-2; TRBD1 is a possible D gene (6 bases). The V gene lost 1 base and the J gene lost 0 bases, with 21 bases spanning the gap. The CDR3 length is 19 residues. From germline, CDR1 is LNHDA and CDR2 SQIVND (reference sequence). CDR3 sequence: CASSIAPTGPEKPNYGYTF. The CDR3 DNA reads as TGTGCCAGTAGTATAGCCCCCACAGGGCCCGAGAAACCTAACTATGGCTACACCTTC.

The V and J genes are TRBV7-2 and TRBJ2-3; D might be TRBD2 (5 bases). CDR1 is SGHTA and CDR2 is FQGNSA in the germline V gene. The CDR3 is made up of 13 amino acids. Trimming shortened V by 2 bases and J by 3 bases, and 6 bases separated the two germline ends. CDR3 coding DNA: TGTGCCAGCAGCTTAATAGCGACAGATACGCAGTATTTT. Residues: CASSLIATDTQYF.